These 22 T cell receptor beta chains came from one sample sequenced in a study of cytomegalovirus exposure and HLA in healthy donors. PCR primers comprised 60 Vbeta and 13 Jbeta primers. Measured with immunoSEQ multiplex PCR; TCRdb has only the in-frame clones, and not every one. The sample yields about 86,000 clones, roughly 77% seen once. The source material was PBMCs. Receptors originate from a middle-aged woman in good health and CMV-seropositive.

The chain has TRBV7-6 and TRBJ2-5; 7 bases fit TRBD2. Trimming removed 8 bases from V and 5 bases from J; junction bases left unmatched: 14. This CDR3 is built from 15 residues. In germline, CDR1 is SGHVS, CDR2 FNYEAQ. DNA for the CDR3: TGTGCCAGCGCGGCGGGAGCAAAAGGATCGGAGACCCAGTACTTC. This encodes CASAAGAKGSETQYF.

J is TRBJ2-2 and V is TRBV28, with 10 bases identical to TRBD1. This CDR3 region has 17 residues. The germline CDR1 and CDR2 sequences are MDHEN and SYDVKM. After removal of 5 bases from V and 1 base from J, the junction contained 7 bases not matched to a gene. CDR3 nucleotides: TGTGCCAGCAGTATCTTAGGGACAGGGGAGAACACCGGGGAGCTGTTTTTT. Amino acid sequence: CASSILGTGENTGELFF. The whole variable domain, remainder taken from reference TRBV28 and TRBJ2-2, is DVKVTQSSRYLVKRTGEKVFLECVQDMDHENMFWYRQDPGLGLRLIYFSYDVKMKEKGDIPEGYSVSREKKERFSLILESASTNQTSMYLCASSILGTGENTGELFFGEGSRLTVL.

The sample holds a few counts of this clone. This sequence joins TRBV5-1 and TRBJ1-1; TRBD1 is a possible D gene (5 bases). V shed 0 bases and J shed 2 bases, with 8 bases lying between them. The CDR3 is 14 amino acids. CDR1 and CDR2 (germline): SGHRS, YFSETQ. CDR3 in DNA: TGCGCCAGCAGCTTGGTCGACAGTAACACTGAAGCTTTCTTT. Encoded protein: CASSLVDSNTEAFF.

In DNA, the CDR3 is TGTGCCAGCAGCTTAACGAGCGTATCCTATAATTCACCCCTCCACTTT. This translates into CASSLTSVSYNSPLHF. The V and J genes are TRBV7-3 and TRBJ1-6; D not certain. There are 16 residues in the CDR3. The germline gives CDR1 SGHTA, CDR2 FQGTGA. Trimming pared 0 bases from V and 1 base from J, leaving 7 bases between.

V is TRBV28 and J is TRBJ1-4; 8 bases match TRBD1. The germline V gene has CDR1 MDHEN and CDR2 SYDVKM. The CDR3 covers 18 residues. The V gene end was trimmed by 3 bases and the J gene end by 10 bases; junction bases not matched to a gene: 19. CDR3 sequence reads: CASSFPGTGPNVGAKLFF. CDR3 bases: TGTGCCAGCAGTTTCCCCGGGACAGGACCAAACGTAGGTGCAAAACTGTTTTTT.

The chain employs TRBV7-2 and TRBJ2-7; TRBD2 agrees at 8 bases. V was pared by 3 bases and J by 2 bases, with 9 bases of the junction left unmatched. Germline loops: CDR1 SGHTA, CDR2 FQGNSA. The CDR3 contains 16 residues. DNA for the CDR3: TGTGCCAGCAGCTTCACCCGAACTAGCGGTCCCTACGAGCAGTACTTC. Protein: CASSFTRTSGPYEQYF.

V and J are TRBV9 and TRBJ1-2; 8 nucleotides match TRBD1. The CDR3 consists of 14 residues. V was clipped by 4 bases and J by 6 bases; unmatched bases: 8. CDR1 SGDLS and CDR2 YYNGEE come from the germline V gene. The CDR3 here is CASSPTGGKDGYTF. CDR3 in DNA: TGTGCCAGCAGCCCTACAGGGGGGAAGGATGGCTACACCTTC.

This chain connects TRBV29-1 to TRBJ1-2, with D tentatively TRBD1 (5 bases). Germline lookup yields CDR1 SQVTM and CDR2 ANQGSEA. The V and J ends lost 6 bases and 2 bases respectively, with 19 bases between them. The CDR3 contains 15 residues. The CDR3 loop is CSVVGQGGGNYGYTF. The DNA of the CDR3 is TGCAGCGTGGTGGGGCAGGGCGGGGGGAACTATGGCTACACCTTC.

This clone was seen once. The chain combines TRBV28 with TRBJ1-3; D might be TRBD1 (6 bases). This CDR3 has 16 residues. Germline V gene sequence: CDR1 MDHEN, CDR2 SYDVKM. V shed 5 bases and J shed 0 bases, with 14 bases lying between them. This CDR3 reads CASSPSGQISGNTIYF. As DNA, the CDR3 is TGTGCCAGCAGTCCCTCCGGACAGATCTCTGGAAACACCATATATTTT. Together with reference TRBV28 and TRBJ1-3, the CDR3 gives the full variable domain: DVKVTQSSRYLVKRTGEKVFLECVQDMDHENMFWYRQDPGLGLRLIYFSYDVKMKEKGDIPEGYSVSREKKERFSLILESASTNQTSMYLCASSPSGQISGNTIYFGEGSWLTVV.

The chain links TRBV29-1 to TRBJ1-1; D may be TRBD1 (6 bases). The V gene lost 3 bases and the J gene lost 5 bases, with 16 bases spanning the gap. Germline V gives CDR1 SQVTM, CDR2 ANQGSEA. This CDR3 spans 14 amino acids. The CDR3 DNA is TGCAGCGTTGAGGGGGTGGGGGGGCTGACTGAAGCTTTCTTT. This encodes CSVEGVGGLTEAFF.

This clone has only a few counts. The V call is TRBV29-1, the J call TRBJ1-2; 8 nucleotides match TRBD1. Per germline, CDR1 SQVTM and CDR2 ANQGSEA. Trimming at V came to 7 bases and at J to 8 bases, leaving 9 bases not matched to a gene. The CDR3 extends over 12 amino acids. The DNA of the CDR3 is TGCAGCGCCGAACGGACAGGGACCGGCTACACCTTC. Translating it yields CSAERTGTGYTF. Based on the CDR3 plus reference TRBV29-1 and TRBJ1-2, the full variable domain is SAVISQKPSRDICQRGTSLTIQCQVDSQVTMMFWYRQQPGQSLTLIATANQGSEATYESGFVIDKFPISRPNLTFSTLTVSNMSPEDSSIYLCSAERTGTGYTFGSGTRLTVV.

The chain employs TRBV27 and TRBJ2-3; 14 bases agree with TRBD2. The CDR3 is 15 residues long. V was clipped by 5 bases and J by 4 bases; unmatched bases: 2. CDR1 is MNHEY, CDR2 SMNVEV, per germline (reference sequence). CDR3 residues: CASSRLAGGPDTQYF. CDR3 DNA sequence: TGTGCCAGCAGTCGACTAGCGGGAGGGCCAGATACGCAGTATTTT.

This clone was seen a single time. The chain links TRBV15 to TRBJ2-5, with 8 bases fitting TRBD1. The CDR3 covers 15 residues. V lost 4 bases and J lost 5; bases outside the gene matches: 9. CDR1 and CDR2 (germline): LNHNV, YYDKDF (reference sequence). CDR3: CATSTRQGSTETQYF. CDR3 nucleotides: TGTGCCACCAGCACAAGACAGGGGTCAACGGAGACCCAGTACTTC.

The V call is TRBV29-1, the J call TRBJ1-2; weak D call: TRBD1 (6 bases). The CDR3 extends over 12 amino acids. Germline CDR1 SQVTM, CDR2 ANQGSEA. The ends were cut back, 5 bases at V and 7 bases at J, with 14 bases in the middle. This chain's CDR3 is CSVSLQGVGYTF. The CDR3, as DNA: TGCAGCGTTAGTTTACAGGGCGTTGGCTACACCTTC. The complete variable domain, with remaining parts taken from reference TRBV29-1 and TRBJ1-2, reads SAVISQKPSRDICQRGTSLTIQCQVDSQVTMMFWYRQQPGQSLTLIATANQGSEATYESGFVIDKFPISRPNLTFSTLTVSNMSPEDSSIYLCSVSLQGVGYTFGSGTRLTVV.

V gene TRBV27 combines with J gene TRBJ1-4; D is possibly TRBD1 (5 bases). CDR3 length equals 14 residues. CDR1 is MNHEY, CDR2 SMNVEV, per germline (reference sequence). V shed 7 bases and J shed 10 bases, with 19 bases lying between them. The CDR3 is CASTRSAGIGKLFF. In DNA, the CDR3 is TGTGCCAGCACGAGGTCGGCAGGGATCGGAAAACTGTTTTTT.

On this clone: It is unclear where the CDR3 begins or ends on the DNA, so no DNA is shown, and the CDR3 is as TCRdb lists it. This chain uses TRBV19 with TRBJ2-4; TRBD1 is the table's D call, not checked against the DNA. Germline CDR1 LNHDA, CDR2 SQIVND (reference sequence). The CDR3 adds up to 14 amino acids, both ends counted. CDR3 residues: CASTSDRERDIQYF.

V and J are TRBV4-2 and TRBJ1-5; tentative D call: TRBD1 (5 bases). CDR3 length equals 16 residues. Per germline, CDR1 LGHNA and CDR2 YNFKEQ. The germline V and J ends were trimmed by 2 bases and 5 bases, with 16 bases remaining between them. The CDR3 spells CASSQPLGTDDQPQHF. The CDR3 DNA reads as TGTGCCAGCAGCCAACCGCTCGGGACTGATGATCAGCCCCAGCATTTT.

V is TRBV7-2 and J is TRBJ2-7; unclear D gene. CDR1 and CDR2 (germline): SGHTA, FQGNSA. The ends were cut back, 4 bases at V and 0 bases at J, with 4 bases in the middle. The CDR3 consists of 12 residues. CDR3 nucleotides: TGTGCCAGCAGCTCCCGCTCCTACGAGCAGTACTTC. It codes for CASSSRSYEQYF.

The chain combines TRBV30 with TRBJ2-1; 7 nucleotides line up with TRBD2. The CDR3 contains 14 residues. Germline V gene data show CDR1 as GTSNPN and CDR2 as SVGIG (reference sequence). V lost 3 bases to trimming and J lost 3 bases; unmatched junction nucleotides: 5. This CDR3 reads CAWSVAGLYNEQFF. The CDR3 nucleotides read TGTGCCTGGAGCGTAGCGGGCCTCTACAATGAGCAGTTCTTC.

The table lists this clone with a few counts. V is TRBV4-1 and J is TRBJ1-5; 7 nucleotides agree with TRBD1. Per the germline V gene, CDR1 is MGHRA and CDR2 is YSYEKL. Losses at the gene ends were 6 bases for V and 5 bases for J; bases not matched to a gene: 16. The CDR3 is made up of 17 amino acids. The CDR3 DNA is TGCGCCAGCAGACCCGGGCAGGGGGTAAAGGGGGATCAGCCCCAGCATTTT. Its translation is CASRPGQGVKGDQPQHF.

In its sample, this clone was seen once. CDR3 sequence (DNA): TGTGCCAGCACCGAGACTAGCCTCTCTGGGGCCAACGTCCTGACTTTC. Amino acids: CASTETSLSGANVLTF. The J gene is TRBJ2-6, the V gene TRBV5-4, with 7 bases that match TRBD2. The CDR3 loop spans 16 amino acids. Losses at the gene ends were 6 bases for V and 0 bases for J; bases not matched to a gene: 6. Germline lookup yields CDR1 SGHNT and CDR2 YYREEE (reference sequence). The variable domain in full, with the rest retrieved from reference TRBV5-4 and TRBJ2-6, is ETGVTQSPTHLIKTRGQQVTLRCSSQSGHNTVSWYQQALGQGPQFIFQYYREEENGRGNFPPRFSGLQFPNYSSELNVNALELDDSALYLCASTETSLSGANVLTFGAGSRLTVL.

This clone was picked up a small number of times. The chain is built from TRBV9 and TRBJ2-2; D not resolved. The germline V gene encodes CDR1 SGDLS and CDR2 YYNGEE. The CDR3 runs to 13 residues. V lost 2 bases, J lost 2 bases, and 4 bases lay in between. As DNA, the CDR3 is TGTGCCAGCAGCGTTAGTAACACCGGGGAGCTGTTTTTT. The encoded protein is CASSVSNTGELFF.